The rows below give T cell receptor beta chains drawn from one sample of a study of blood T cell repertoires in COVID-19. The data were produced by immunoSEQ multiplex PCR, yet TCRdb's version contains in-frame clones alone and is incomplete. The sample shows around 100,000 clones, 69% of them seen only once. The sequenced material came from peripheral blood. These receptors all come from a man aged 80 or over with acute or convalescent COVID-19. The CDR3 runs from the conserved cysteine through the conserved F or W. D genes are given only for firm matches. Some rows mark clone size as missing; the rest say once, few, many or name a class of expanded clone.

NA	NA	TRBV25-1	TRBJ1-2	TGTGCCAGCAGTGAATCGGGTCCCTTCTACACCTTC	CASSESGPFYTF
NA	NA	TRBV28	TRBJ1-2	TGTGCCAGCAGCTCGGACAGTAACTATGGCTACACCTTC	CASSSDSNYGYTF
NA	once	TRBV4-1	TRBJ2-5	TGCGCCAGCAGCCAAGAGAGTAGAGGGAGCGTACGAGAGACCCAGTACTTC	CASSQESRGSVRETQYF
TRBD2	NA	TRBV10-3	TRBJ2-3	TGTGCCATCAGTGAACGCCTTGGGCGGGAGATGGGAGATACGCAGTATTTT	CAISERLGREMGDTQYF
NA	NA	TRBV11-3	TRBJ2-1	TGTGCCAGCAGCTATGGGGGAGGATCCTACAATGAGCAGTTCTTC	CASSYGGGSYNEQFF
TRBD1	NA	TRBV10-3	TRBJ1-5	TGTGCCATCAGTGAGGCGCCTGTTGACAGGGGCAAAAATCAGCCCCAGCATTTT	CAISEAPVDRGKNQPQHF
NA	NA	TRBV4-2	TRBJ2-2	TGTGCCAGCAGCCAAGATCAGGGAGGCACCGGGGAGCTGTTTTTT	CASSQDQGGTGELFF
NA	NA	TRBV18	TRBJ2-1	TGTGCCAGCTCGCCAGAACAGGTGCAGTTCTTC	CASSPEQVQFF
TRBD1	NA	TRBV28	TRBJ1-3	TGTGCCAGCAGTTTATGGGCAGGGGGTCGAAACACCATATATTTT	CASSLWAGGRNTIYF
NA	NA	TRBV15	TRBJ1-4	TGTGCCACCAGCCCGGGGGATACTAATGAAAAACTGTTTTTT	CATSPGDTNEKLFF
TRBD2	NA	TRBV7-3	TRBJ2-3	TGTGCCAGCAGCTCGGGACTAGCGGGAGGCATAGCAGATACGCAGTATTTT	CASSSGLAGGIADTQYF
NA	NA	TRBV15	TRBJ2-2	TGTGCCACCAGCACCGGCAGGAAGTCCACCGGGGAGCTGTTTTTT	CATSTGRKSTGELFF
NA	medium-sized	TRBV9	TRBJ2-2	TGTGCCAGCAGCGCTATCACCGGGGAGCTGTTTTTT	CASSAITGELFF
TRBD1	NA	TRBV6-5	TRBJ1-1	TGTGCCAGCAGTTCTCAGGGGGCCGGCGGCACTGAAGCTTTCTTT	CASSSQGAGGTEAFF
NA	NA	TRBV7-3	TRBJ1-1	TGTGCCAGCAGCTTAGTGTCCGACACTGAAGCTTTCTTT	CASSLVSDTEAFF
NA	NA	TRBV28	TRBJ1-5	TGTGCCAGCAGCCCGGACGGGGTTATTGGCAATCAGCCCCAGCATTTT	CASSPDGVIGNQPQHF
TRBD2	few	TRBV7-8	TRBJ2-7	TGTGCCAGCAGCTTAGAGGGCGGGGGTACCTACGAGCAGTACTTC	CASSLEGGGTYEQYF
NA	NA	TRBV6-5	TRBJ1-1	TGTGCCAGCAGCCGAGAGGGTGAAGCTTTCTTT	CASSREGEAFF
TRBD1	many	TRBV28	TRBJ2-2	TGTGCCAGCAGTTTGGGCACAGGGGCCGGGGAGCTGTTTTTT	CASSLGTGAGELFF
TRBD1	NA	TRBV28	TRBJ2-7	TGTGCCAGCAGTTGGGACAGGGGGCTCGAGCAGTACTTC	CASSWDRGLEQYF
TRBD1	NA	TRBV2	TRBJ1-2	TGTGCCAGCAGGGACCGGGACAGGCCAGCAAGTCACTATGGCTACACCTTC	CASRDRDRPASHYGYTF
TRBD1	once	TRBV5-1	TRBJ1-2	TGCGCCAGCAGCCTGGGGACAGGCTTCTATGGCTACACCTTC	CASSLGTGFYGYTF